This T cell receptor beta chain was observed in a study of T cell responses to AZD1222 COVID-19 vaccine. Study-level findings and limits: Close to half of all spike-specific TCRs reportedly target regions of the variants that are unmutated.

About this clone itself: Its antigen is currently unknown.

Libraries were prepared by immunoSEQ multiplex PCR; TCRdb keeps only in-frame clonotypes and omits some of them. The table includes some 150,000 clones, around 89% detected once. Germline assignment: CDR1 SGHTA and CDR2 FQGNSA. The CDR3 has 15 amino acids. The V gene end was trimmed by 4 bases and the J gene end by 3 bases; junction bases not matched to a gene: 7. The specimen was peripheral blood, collected on day 0 of AZD1222 vaccination. This clonotype was sampled from an adult in good health. The chain couples TRBV7-2 to TRBJ2-5; 8 bases agree with TRBD2. The CDR3 loop reads CASSSYGAGEETQYF. CDR3 DNA: TGTGCCAGCAGCTCTTACGGAGCGGGAGAAGAGACCCAGTACTTC. Supplemented by reference TRBV7-2 and TRBJ2-5, the full variable domain reads GAGVSQSPSNKVTEKGKDVELRCDPISGHTALYWYRQSLGQGLEFLIYFQGNSAPDKSGLPSDRFSAERTGGSVSTLTIQRTQQEDSAVYLCASSSYGAGEETQYFGPGTRLLVL.